This T cell receptor (beta chain) was identified during a study of blood T cell repertoires in COVID-19. Study overall: Both acute and convalescent COVID-19 samples were obtained from the United States, Italy and Spain. Sample material is recorded as cDNA or gDNA derived from T cells, B-cell-depleted T cells, or PBMCs.

V lost 5 bases and J lost 11, with 15 bases in between. The length of the CDR3 is 12 residues. CDR1 MDHEN and CDR2 SYDVKM come from the germline V gene. The authors' processing: Estimation of nucleated cell counts relied on the amplification of reference gene primers. Clones were read by immunoSEQ multiplex PCR, and TCRdb kept only the in-frame ones, dropping some. The D gene and trimming were derived from the DNA, and the V and J assignments and clone size from that table. The table lists over 350,000 clones, roughly 85% of them singletons. As to this clone: The CDR3 carries no conserved terminal phenylalanine or tryptophan, so it likely arises from a read error.

The chain carries TRBV28 and TRBJ1-1; D is unclear. Specimen: peripheral blood. The clonotype originates from a woman aged 30 to 39 with active or convalescent COVID-19. The CDR3 DNA is TGTGCCAGCAGTGAGTTTGGCCTGAGGGCTTTCTCT. This gives the protein CASSEFGLRAFS.